This TCR beta chain derives from a study of blood T cells in healthy people across ages. Together with a sample-barcoded 5' primer, a J-beta primer mix was included in a second PCR lasting about 6 to 11 cycles. Each CDR3 protein is one row after TCRdb ran MiXCR on the 5' RACE reads. The sample carries some 700,000 distinct CDR3 sequences, roughly 47% recorded once. Trimming took 0 bases from V and 9 from J, leaving 8 bases between them. CDR1 is DFQATT, CDR2 SNEGSKA, per germline (reference sequence). The CDR3 consists of 11 residues. This sequence originates from a woman aged 60-70 years in good health. This sequence joins TRBV20-1 and TRBJ2-5; D unclear. The sample consisted of blood. CDR3 in amino acids: CSARDAQAQYF. In DNA, the CDR3 is TGCAGTGCTAGAGATGCCCAGGCCCAGTACTTC.